This T cell receptor beta chain was recorded in a study of somatic mutations in cytotoxic T cells in rheumatoid arthritis. Only one count was recorded for this clone. TCRdb keeps only in-frame clones here, not all; method: immunoSEQ multiplex PCR. The sample holds roughly 20,000 clones, around four fifths seen once. Sequencing used CD8+ T cells sorted from blood. The origin of this receptor is an adult with rheumatoid arthritis.

CDR3 sequence reads: CASSSSTEAFF. CDR3 bases: TGTGCCAGCAGCTCCAGCACTGAAGCTTTCTTT. The gene calls are TRBV11-2 and TRBJ1-1; D is undetermined. Trimming took 4 bases from V and 4 from J, leaving 4 bases between them. This CDR3 has 11 amino acids. From germline, CDR1 is SGHAT and CDR2 FQNNGV.